The clone carrying this TCR beta chain has only one observation. Its antigen remains unidentified. The data were obtained in a study of T cell responses to AZD1222 COVID-19 vaccine. Study-wide results and caveats: Females made up more of the donors, who were largely white British, and clonal diversity may have come out too low.

Between the trimmed V and J ends, which lost 1 base and 2 bases, there was a span of 14 bases. CDR3 size: 16 residues. Germline CDR1 SGHTS, CDR2 YDEGEE. Profiled with immunoSEQ multiplex PCR; TCRdb holds only in-frame clones, not every one. This table holds approximately 110,000 clones, under 95% found once. V gene TRBV5-8 combines with J gene TRBJ2-3; unclear D gene. This sample comprised peripheral blood, obtained on day 0 of AZD1222 vaccination. This TCR was recovered from an adult in good health. In nucleotides, the CDR3 is TGTGCCAGCAGCTTGAGGTTGTTAGGACCCACAGATACGCAGTATTTT. Amino acid sequence: CASSLRLLGPTDTQYF.